This entry lists 2 T cell receptor beta chains sequenced from one sample in a study of T cell repertoires in cytomegalovirus infection. Their antigen targets remain unknown. Using its own MiXCR run on the reads, TCRdb lists one record per CDR3 protein. Of 700,000 to 950,000 distinct CDR3 sequences listed, about 33% are singletons. Sequencing was performed on cultured CD8+ T cells from PBMCs, taken from culture after CMV antigen stimulation. These receptors were collected from a human donor in good health (CMV status not recorded). Some clones in this sample may be carry-over from other donors' samples.

J is TRBJ1-2 and V is TRBV27; D gene uncertain. CDR1 is MNHEY, CDR2 SMNVEV, per germline (reference sequence). Deletions cut 7 bases from V and 7 bases from J, with 13 bases between. The CDR3 is made up of 12 amino acids. CDR3: CASMAASGGYTF. The CDR3 coding sequence is TGTGCCAGCATGGCGGCCTCGGGTGGCTACACCTTC.

The rearrangement uses TRBV5-6 and TRBJ1-3; D not certain. V was pared by 4 bases and J by 7 bases, with 15 bases between. Germline CDR1 and CDR2: SGHDT and YYEEEE. CDR3 size: 14 residues. The CDR3 region is CASSQISPGNTIYF. The CDR3 DNA is TGTGCCAGCAGCCAGATTAGCCCAGGCAACACCATATATTTT.